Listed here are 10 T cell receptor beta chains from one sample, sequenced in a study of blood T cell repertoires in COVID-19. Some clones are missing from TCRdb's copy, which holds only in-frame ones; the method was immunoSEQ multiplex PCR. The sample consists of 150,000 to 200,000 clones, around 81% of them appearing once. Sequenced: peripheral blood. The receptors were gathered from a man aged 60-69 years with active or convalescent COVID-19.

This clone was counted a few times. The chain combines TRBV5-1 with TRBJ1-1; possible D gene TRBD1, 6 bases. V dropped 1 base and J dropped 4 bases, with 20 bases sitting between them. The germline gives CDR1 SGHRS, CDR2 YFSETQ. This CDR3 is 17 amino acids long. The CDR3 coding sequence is TGCGCCAGCAGCTTGACCCAGGTGGGGGCGGTTGGCACTGAAGCTTTCTTT. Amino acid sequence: CASSLTQVGAVGTEAFF.

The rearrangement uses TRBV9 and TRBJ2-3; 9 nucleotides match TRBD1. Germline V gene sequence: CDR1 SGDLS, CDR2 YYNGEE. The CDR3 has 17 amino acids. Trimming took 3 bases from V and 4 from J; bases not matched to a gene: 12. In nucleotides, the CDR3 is TGTGCCAGCAGCGCCGCTCCGTCTACAGGGGGCTCAGATACGCAGTATTTT. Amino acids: CASSAAPSTGGSDTQYF.

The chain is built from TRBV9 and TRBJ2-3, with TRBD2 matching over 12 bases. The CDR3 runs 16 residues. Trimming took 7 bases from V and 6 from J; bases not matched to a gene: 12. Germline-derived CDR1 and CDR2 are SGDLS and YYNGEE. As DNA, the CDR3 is TGTGCCAGCTCCACTAGCGGGGGGCACGCTGGTGATACGCAGTATTTT. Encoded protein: CASSTSGGHAGDTQYF. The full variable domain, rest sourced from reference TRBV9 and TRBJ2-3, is DSGVTQTPKHLITATGQRVTLRCSPRSGDLSVYWYQQSLDQGLQFLIQYYNGEERAKGNILERFSAQQFPDLHSELNLSSLELGDSALYFCASSTSGGHAGDTQYFGPGTRLTVL.

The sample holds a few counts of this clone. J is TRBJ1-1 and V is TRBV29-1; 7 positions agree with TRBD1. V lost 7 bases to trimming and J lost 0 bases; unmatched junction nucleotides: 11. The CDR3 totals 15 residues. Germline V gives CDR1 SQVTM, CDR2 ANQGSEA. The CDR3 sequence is CSAGHRGGMNTEAFF. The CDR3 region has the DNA TGCAGCGCAGGACACAGGGGCGGGATGAACACTGAAGCTTTCTTT.

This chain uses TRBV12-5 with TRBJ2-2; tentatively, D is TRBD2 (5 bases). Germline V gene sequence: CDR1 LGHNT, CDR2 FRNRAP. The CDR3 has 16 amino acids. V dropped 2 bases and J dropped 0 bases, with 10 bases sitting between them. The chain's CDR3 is CASGLFRGSNTGELFF. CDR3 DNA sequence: TGTGCTAGTGGTTTGTTTCGGGGATCGAACACCGGGGAGCTGTTTTTT.

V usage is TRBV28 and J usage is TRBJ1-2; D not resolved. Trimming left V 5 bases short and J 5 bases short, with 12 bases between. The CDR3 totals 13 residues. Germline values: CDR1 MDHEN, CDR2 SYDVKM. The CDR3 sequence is CASSLGEGYGYTF. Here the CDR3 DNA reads TGTGCCAGCAGTCTTGGAGAGGGTTATGGCTACACCTTC.

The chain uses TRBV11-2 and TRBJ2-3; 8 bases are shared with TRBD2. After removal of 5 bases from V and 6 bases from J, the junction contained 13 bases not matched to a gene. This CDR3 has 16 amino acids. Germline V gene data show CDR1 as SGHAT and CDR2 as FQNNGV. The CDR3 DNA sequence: TGTGCCAGCAGCGCAAGCGGGAGAGCACGAGGGGATACGCAGTATTTT. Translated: CASSASGRARGDTQYF.

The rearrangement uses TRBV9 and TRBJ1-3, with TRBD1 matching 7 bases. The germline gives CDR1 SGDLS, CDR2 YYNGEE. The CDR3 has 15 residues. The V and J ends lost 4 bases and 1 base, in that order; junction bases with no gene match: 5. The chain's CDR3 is CASSTRQGSGNTIYF. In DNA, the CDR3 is TGTGCCAGCAGCACCCGACAGGGTTCTGGAAACACCATATATTTT.

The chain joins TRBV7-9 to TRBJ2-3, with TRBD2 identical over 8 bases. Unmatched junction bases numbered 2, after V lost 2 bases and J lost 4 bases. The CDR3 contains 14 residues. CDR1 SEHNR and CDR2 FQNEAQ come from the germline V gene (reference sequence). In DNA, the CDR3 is TGTGCCAGCAGCTTACTAGCGGGCGCAGATACGCAGTATTTT. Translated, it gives CASSLLAGADTQYF. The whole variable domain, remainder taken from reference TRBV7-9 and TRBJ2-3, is DTGVSQNPRHKITKRGQNVTFRCDPISEHNRLYWYRQTLGQGPEFLTYFQNEAQLEKSRLLSDRFSAERPKGSFSTLEIQRTEQGDSAMYLCASSLLAGADTQYFGPGTRLTVL.

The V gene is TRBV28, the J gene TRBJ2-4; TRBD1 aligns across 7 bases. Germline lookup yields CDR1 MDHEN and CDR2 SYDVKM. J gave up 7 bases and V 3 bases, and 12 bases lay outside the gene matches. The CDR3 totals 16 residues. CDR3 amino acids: CASSFEGTALQNIQYF. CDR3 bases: TGTGCCAGCAGTTTTGAGGGGACAGCCTTGCAGAACATTCAGTACTTC.